These 30 T cell receptor beta chains were sequenced from one sample in a study of T cells after yellow fever vaccination. TCRdb independently ran MiXCR on the 5' RACE reads; one entry per CDR3 protein. The sample lists about 74,000 distinct CDR3 sequences; approximately 7% were seen once. Material: CD8+ T cells sorted from PBMCs, obtained less than 6 days after the first yellow fever vaccination. The receptors derive from a man aged 18-30 years who received the YFV17D yellow fever vaccine.

In this sample, this clonotype turned up many times. The gene calls are TRBV10-3 and TRBJ2-5; TRBD2 matches at 7 bases. CDR1 and CDR2 from the germline V gene are ENHRY and SYGVKD. V lost 6 bases to trimming and J lost 3 bases; unmatched junction nucleotides: 4. The CDR3 is made up of 13 amino acids. Here the CDR3 reads CAIRWEGKETQYF. CDR3 in DNA: TGTGCCATCAGATGGGAGGGAAAAGAGACCCAGTACTTC.

Ten or more counts support this clonotype. The chain couples TRBV5-1 to TRBJ2-3; D perhaps matches TRBD1 (6 bases). The ends were cut back, 1 base at V and 1 base at J, with 16 bases in the middle. Germline loops: CDR1 SGHRS, CDR2 YFSETQ. The CDR3 sequence is 17 residues long. The DNA of the CDR3 is TGCGCCAGCAGCTTGAGGGGGTCAGGTCGGGGCACAGATACGCAGTATTTT. This codes for CASSLRGSGRGTDTQYF.

This clonotype has more than one count but fewer than ten. V gene TRBV6-5 combines with J gene TRBJ2-2; TRBD1 might be the D (5 bases). Looked up from germline, CDR1 is MNHEY and CDR2 is SVGAGI. The CDR3 runs to 16 residues. With 3 bases removed from V and 5 bases from J, the gap between germline ends came to 16 bases. The CDR3 DNA is TGTGCCAGCAGTTATTCCCCAGGGTTCGAGACCGGGGAGCTGTTTTTT. It is translated as CASSYSPGFETGELFF.

The rearrangement links TRBV7-9 to TRBJ2-2; D not certain. The CDR3 covers 13 residues. Trimming pared 0 bases from V and 6 bases from J, leaving 5 bases between. Germline CDR1 reads SEHNR; CDR2 reads FQNEAQ (reference sequence). CDR3 DNA sequence: TGTGCCAGCAGCTTAGCGCTTTCCGGGGAGCTGTTTTTT. Amino acid sequence: CASSLALSGELFF.

The V and J genes are TRBV28 and TRBJ2-1; TRBD1 might be the D (5 bases). Germline V CDR1 and CDR2: MDHEN, SYDVKM. Trimming shortened V by 8 bases and J by 3 bases, and 17 bases separated the two germline ends. The CDR3 runs 15 residues. The CDR3 DNA reads as TGTGCCAGCGCCAGACAGCCTCTAGGCTACAATGAGCAGTTCTTC. Amino acids: CASARQPLGYNEQFF.

This clonotype was seen at least ten times. This sequence joins TRBV4-2 and TRBJ2-3; D gene ambiguous. With 1 base removed from V and 0 bases from J, the gap between germline ends came to 11 bases. Germline values: CDR1 LGHNA, CDR2 YNFKEQ. CDR3 length equals 16 residues. The CDR3 is CASSQALSSSTDTQYF. CDR3 coding DNA: TGTGCCAGCAGCCAAGCATTATCCTCTAGCACAGATACGCAGTATTTT.

This clonotype has only a few counts. This sequence joins TRBV11-1 and TRBJ1-6; the match to TRBD1 covers 10 bases. V was clipped by 5 bases and J by 8 bases; unmatched bases: 15. Germline V gene lookup returns CDR1 SGHAT and CDR2 FQDESV (reference sequence). This CDR3 has 18 amino acids. DNA of the CDR3: TGTGCCAGCAGCCGGCGTATGAAGACAGGGGGCATTTATTCACCCCTCCACTTT. Its translation: CASSRRMKTGGIYSPLHF.

This clonotype was counted ten times or more. The chain joins TRBV7-2 to TRBJ1-1, with D maybe TRBD1 (5 bases). V lost 4 bases, J lost 1 base, and 13 bases lay in between. Germline CDR1 and CDR2: SGHTA and FQGNSA. The CDR3 length is 15 residues. The DNA of the CDR3 is TGTGCCAGCAGCTCCCCGGGCAGGGCGAACACTGAAGCTTTCTTT. Translated, it gives CASSSPGRANTEAFF.

A note on this clonotype: It may be a read error: a sequence one base away is much more abundant. The chain links TRBV20-1 to TRBJ2-7; 9 nucleotides line up with TRBD1. The CDR3 covers 14 residues. Germline loops: CDR1 DFQATT, CDR2 SNEGSKA (reference sequence). The CDR3 DNA is TGCAGCCTAGCCGGGACAGGGACCTCCCACGAGCAGTACTTC. Translating gives CSLAGTGTSHEQYF.

Many counts were recorded for this clonotype. V usage is TRBV5-5 and J usage is TRBJ2-1; no reliable D call. Germline CDR1 SGHKS, CDR2 YYEKEE (reference sequence). The CDR3 consists of 14 residues. The ends were cut back, 4 bases at V and 5 bases at J, with 13 bases in the middle. The CDR3, as DNA: TGTGCCAGCAGCCCCGGGCGACGGCACAATGAGCAGTTCTTC. Encoded protein: CASSPGRRHNEQFF.

This CDR3 is CASSLGGPDQPQHF. As DNA, the CDR3 is TGTGCCAGCAGTTTAGGGGGGCCCGATCAGCCCCAGCATTTT. This rearrangement joins TRBV12-3 or TRBV12-4 to TRBJ1-5; weak D call: TRBD1 (6 bases). The V end was cut by 1 base, the J end by 5 bases, with 9 bases between. This CDR3 comprises 14 residues.

This clonotype was counted between two and nine times. J is TRBJ2-3 and V is TRBV7-2, with D perhaps matching TRBD2 (5 bases). Per the germline V gene, CDR1 is SGHTA and CDR2 is FQGNSA. The CDR3 consists of 15 residues. V was cut by 5 bases and J by 0 bases, with 12 bases left in between. CDR3 sequence reads: CASSPDYFSTDTQYF. Written as DNA, the CDR3 is TGTGCCAGCAGCCCCGACTATTTTAGCACAGATACGCAGTATTTT.

This clonotype was picked up a small number of times. The genes are TRBV4-3 and TRBJ1-5; tentative D call: TRBD1 (5 bases). The CDR3 runs 15 residues. Germline CDR1 reads LGHNA; CDR2 reads YSLEER. Deletions cut 0 bases from V and 4 bases from J, with 10 bases between. Written as DNA, the CDR3 is TGCGCCAGCAGCCAAGACAGGGCCGTGAATCAGCCCCAGCATTTT. Protein: CASSQDRAVNQPQHF.

This clonotype was seen a few times. The chain uses TRBV5-1 and TRBJ2-3; the match to TRBD2 covers 8 bases. CDR1 SGHRS and CDR2 YFSETQ come from the germline V gene. Trimming removed 5 bases from V and 2 bases from J; junction bases left unmatched: 7. The CDR3 is 15 amino acids. The CDR3 loop is CASSLRGGLTDTQYF. The CDR3 nucleotides read TGCGCCAGCAGTCTTCGGGGGGGTCTCACAGATACGCAGTATTTT.

This clonotype was seen at least ten times. The rearrangement uses TRBV20-1 and TRBJ2-3, with 11 bases lining up with TRBD2. The CDR3 contains 17 residues. The germline CDR1 and CDR2 sequences are DFQATT and SNEGSKA (reference sequence). The V and J ends lost 4 bases and 5 bases, in that order; junction bases with no gene match: 14. The CDR3 here is CSAIRLILAGGRDTQYF. The CDR3 DNA reads TGCAGTGCTATTAGGCTAATCCTAGCGGGGGGCAGAGATACGCAGTATTTT.

The chain carries TRBV4-2 and TRBJ2-3, with 14 bases identical to TRBD2. The V and J ends lost 4 bases and 5 bases, in that order; junction bases with no gene match: 14. The CDR3 contains 19 residues. From germline, CDR1 is LGHNA and CDR2 YNFKEQ. The chain's CDR3 is CASSRLTSGGESAKDTQYF. DNA for the CDR3: TGTGCCAGCAGCCGCCTGACTAGCGGGGGGGAGTCCGCTAAAGATACGCAGTATTTT.

In this sample, this clonotype turned up many times. This rearrangement joins TRBV4-2 to TRBJ2-1; D may be TRBD1 or TRBD2 (6 bases each). V lost 3 bases, J lost 8 bases, and 14 bases lay in between. Per the germline V gene, CDR1 is LGHNA and CDR2 is YNFKEQ. CDR3 size: 14 residues. The CDR3 DNA follows: TGTGCCAGCAGCCACCTCTACGGGGGCTATGAGCAGTTCTTC. Protein sequence: CASSHLYGGYEQFF.

The sample holds a few counts of this clonotype. V gene TRBV6-1 combines with J gene TRBJ2-5; 11 nucleotides line up with TRBD2. CDR3 size: 13 residues. With 8 bases clipped from V and 4 bases from J, the junction kept 3 bases outside the gene matches. Germline assignment: CDR1 MNHNS and CDR2 SASEGT. DNA for the CDR3: TGTGCCAGCCGACTAGCGGGGATAGAGACCCAGTACTTC. Translation gives CASRLAGIETQYF.

This clonotype was seen at least ten times. The chain joins TRBV19 to TRBJ2-1; TRBD1 is a possible D gene (6 bases). Trimming removed 9 bases at V and 12 bases at J, with 15 bases between. Germline V CDR1 and CDR2: LNHDA, SQIVND (reference sequence). This CDR3 comprises 11 residues. CDR3 sequence reads: CASGQRQGQFF. CDR3 bases: TGTGCCAGCGGACAGAGGCAGGGGCAGTTCTTC.

This clonotype was counted ten times or more. This chain connects TRBV4-2 to TRBJ2-2; the D call may be TRBD1 or TRBD2 (5 bases each). The CDR3 loop spans 17 amino acids. CDR1 is LGHNA, CDR2 YNFKEQ, per germline. Trimming shortened V by 5 bases and J by 9 bases, and 25 bases separated the two germline ends. CDR3 sequence: CASSTPSGAMDPRELFF. The CDR3 DNA follows: TGTGCCAGCAGCACTCCTTCCGGGGCGATGGACCCGCGGGAGCTGTTTTTT.

This chain links TRBV7-2 with TRBJ2-7; 9 bases fit TRBD1. The CDR3 extends over 16 amino acids. Trimming took 5 bases from V and 2 from J; bases not matched to a gene: 10. Germline assignment: CDR1 SGHTA and CDR2 FQGNSA. The CDR3 DNA sequence: TGTGCCAGCAGCCCCATGGGACAGGGTTCCCCCTACGAGCAGTACGTC. As protein: CASSPMGQGSPYEQYV.

The gene calls are TRBV9 and TRBJ2-3; D is possibly TRBD2 (6 bases). The CDR3 has 15 amino acids. Germline lookup yields CDR1 SGDLS and CDR2 YYNGEE. V was pared by 5 bases and J by 2 bases, with 15 bases between. For the CDR3, the DNA is TGTGCCAGCAGTGGACTAAGCGGTTACACAGATACGCAGTATTTT. Translated, it gives CASSGLSGYTDTQYF.

This clonotype was counted between two and nine times. The DNA of the CDR3 is TGCAGTGCTAGAGCACTTAGCAATCAGCCCCAGCATTTT. This sequence encodes CSARALSNQPQHF. This rearrangement joins TRBV20-1 to TRBJ1-5; D unresolved. Between the trimmed V and J ends, which lost 1 base and 0 bases, there was a span of 4 bases. CDR3 length equals 13 residues. Germline V gene lookup returns CDR1 DFQATT and CDR2 SNEGSKA (reference sequence).

This clonotype was seen a handful of times. The chain carries TRBV12-3 or TRBV12-4 and TRBJ2-1; D gene unclear. This CDR3 comprises 14 residues. The germline V and J ends were trimmed by 7 bases and 8 bases, with 18 bases remaining between them. CDR3 residues: CASTLARPIDEQFF. The CDR3 region has the DNA TGTGCCAGCACCCTGGCTAGACCCATCGATGAGCAGTTCTTC.

This clonotype was counted ten times or more. The chain uses TRBV5-1 and TRBJ2-7; the D gene is possibly TRBD1 (5 bases). This CDR3 region has 15 residues. CDR1 and CDR2 from the germline V gene are SGHRS and YFSETQ. V dropped 1 base and J dropped 0 bases, with 11 bases sitting between them. The CDR3, as DNA: TGCGCCAGCAGCTTGAACAGGCAGAGCTCCTACGAGCAGTACTTC. Its protein product is CASSLNRQSSYEQYF.

The sample holds many counts of this clonotype. The rearrangement links TRBV5-1 to TRBJ2-1; D may be TRBD1 or TRBD2 (5 bases each). V lost 0 bases and J 0 bases, leaving 10 bases between the germline ends. Germline V CDR1 and CDR2: SGHRS, YFSETQ. The CDR3 is 16 amino acids. This CDR3 is CASSLAGADSYNEQFF. In DNA, the CDR3 is TGCGCCAGCAGCTTGGCCGGGGCGGACTCCTACAATGAGCAGTTCTTC. Based on the CDR3 plus reference TRBV5-1 and TRBJ2-1, the full variable domain is KAGVTQTPRYLIKTRGQQVTLSCSPISGHRSVSWYQQTPGQGLQFLFEYFSETQRNKGNFPGRFSGRQFSNSRSEMNVSTLELGDSALYLCASSLAGADSYNEQFFGPGTRLTVL.

As for this clonotype: A much larger clonotype is one base distant, so this may be a read error. The chain has TRBV12-3 or TRBV12-4 and TRBJ2-5, with TRBD1 as a possible D gene (6 bases). The CDR3 runs 18 residues. CDR3 nucleotides: TGTGCCATCAGTTTACCAGGGGACCCACTGAGGACTCAAGAGACCCAGTACTTC. Translating gives CAISLPGDPLRTQETQYF.

The gene calls are TRBV7-9 and TRBJ1-1; no clear D gene. The CDR3 loop spans 11 amino acids. Germline V gene sequence: CDR1 SEHNR, CDR2 FQNEAQ (reference sequence). V was trimmed by 3 bases and J by 4 bases, leaving 3 bases between them. The CDR3 coding sequence is TGTGCCAGCAGCTTTTTCACTGAAGCTTTCTTT. This sequence encodes CASSFFTEAFF.

This clonotype was recorded a few times. The V and J genes are TRBV15 and TRBJ2-7, with 8 bases fitting TRBD2. The CDR3 consists of 16 residues. With 1 base clipped from V and 2 bases from J, the junction kept 7 bases outside the gene matches. Looked up from germline, CDR1 is LNHNV and CDR2 is YYDKDF (reference sequence). This CDR3 is CATSRGFGTSPYEQYV. CDR3 bases: TGTGCCACCAGCAGAGGCTTCGGGACTAGTCCCTACGAGCAGTACGTC.

This chain joins TRBV4-2 and TRBJ2-2, with TRBD2 matching 7 bases. The CDR3 contains 15 residues. Germline V gene sequence: CDR1 LGHNA, CDR2 YNFKEQ. The trim removed 3 bases at V and 4 bases at J, leaving 5 bases unmatched. The CDR3 sequence is CASSHPLASTGELFF. CDR3 coding DNA: TGTGCCAGCAGCCACCCACTAGCGAGCACCGGGGAGCTGTTTTTT.